The 23 T cell receptor beta chains below come from one sample, sequenced in a study of blood T cell repertoires in COVID-19. Some clones are missing from TCRdb's copy, which holds only in-frame ones; the method was immunoSEQ multiplex PCR. Among approximately 60,000 clones, 84% were seen once, and the ten largest hold approximately 15%. Specimen: peripheral blood. The source is a man in his 70s with active COVID-19.

V gene TRBV19 combines with J gene TRBJ1-4; D unclear. V was cut by 5 bases and J by 1 base, with 8 bases left in between. Germline V gene lookup returns CDR1 LNHDA and CDR2 SQIVND (reference sequence). This CDR3 has 14 residues. CDR3 protein: CASSQQQTNEKLFF. In DNA, the CDR3 is TGTGCCAGTAGTCAACAGCAAACTAATGAAAAACTGTTTTTT. The variable domain in full, completed from reference TRBV19 and TRBJ1-4, reads DGGITQSPKYLFRKEGQNVTLSCEQNLNHDAMYWYRQDPGQGLRLIYYSQIVNDFQKGDIAEGYSVSREKKESFPLTVTSAQKNPTAFYLCASSQQQTNEKLFFGSGTQLSVL.

The rearrangement uses TRBV18 and TRBJ1-4; TRBD1 might be the D (5 bases). The germline V and J ends were trimmed by 6 bases and 4 bases, with 9 bases remaining between them. The CDR3 runs to 13 residues. Germline V gene data show CDR1 as KGHSH and CDR2 as LQKENI. The CDR3 here is CASSPDSNEKLFF. The CDR3 region has the DNA TGTGCCAGCTCCCCCGACAGTAATGAAAAACTGTTTTTT.

The chain recombines TRBV9 with TRBJ1-2, with 9 positions matching TRBD1. The CDR3 runs 15 residues. Trimming at V came to 3 bases and at J to 8 bases, leaving 11 bases not matched to a gene. From germline, CDR1 is SGDLS and CDR2 YYNGEE. Here the CDR3 DNA reads TGTGCCAGCAGCGCCCCGGGACAGGGCATCCTAGGCTACACCTTC. Protein: CASSAPGQGILGYTF. The variable domain in full, with the rest retrieved from reference TRBV9 and TRBJ1-2, is DSGVTQTPKHLITATGQRVTLRCSPRSGDLSVYWYQQSLDQGLQFLIQYYNGEERAKGNILERFSAQQFPDLHSELNLSSLELGDSALYFCASSAPGQGILGYTFGSGTRLTVV.

The J gene is TRBJ2-5, the V gene TRBV7-7; D unresolved. The V end lost 5 bases, the J end lost 1 base, and 14 bases lay between the germline ends. Germline V lookup: CDR1 SSHAT, CDR2 FNYEAQ (reference sequence). The CDR3 sequence is 15 residues long. The CDR3: CASSPDPATQETQYF. The CDR3 bases are TGTGCCAGCAGCCCCGACCCAGCGACCCAAGAGACCCAGTACTTC.

This chain connects TRBV2 to TRBJ2-5; no reliable D call. Looked up from germline, CDR1 is SNHLY and CDR2 is FYNNEI. With 6 bases removed from V and 2 bases from J, the gap between germline ends came to 7 bases. The CDR3 loop spans 12 amino acids. The CDR3 sequence: CASSALQETQYF. Here the CDR3 DNA reads TGTGCCAGCAGCGCCCTACAAGAGACCCAGTACTTC.

The V call is TRBV9, the J call TRBJ2-5; 14 positions agree with TRBD2. Trimming took 4 bases from V and 4 from J; bases not matched to a gene: 9. The CDR3 contains 17 residues. Germline assignment: CDR1 SGDLS and CDR2 YYNGEE. DNA for the CDR3: TGTGCCAGCAGCCAAGGGGGGACTAGCGGGAGAAGAGAGACCCAGTACTTC. This gives the protein CASSQGGTSGRRETQYF.

This clone has a count of ten or more. The CDR3 DNA sequence: TGTGCCAGCAGCATCCGGGACGGCGGGGGCTATGGCTACACCTTC. It yields the protein CASSIRDGGGYGYTF. The rearrangement uses TRBV7-3 and TRBJ1-2, with a possible D match to TRBD1 (5 bases). Germline CDR1 is SGHTA and CDR2 is FQGTGA. V was trimmed by 5 bases and J by 4 bases, leaving 17 bases between them. The CDR3 has 15 residues.

The chain carries TRBV5-1 and TRBJ2-5; D perhaps matches TRBD1 (5 bases). This CDR3 spans 14 amino acids. Per germline, CDR1 SGHRS and CDR2 YFSETQ. The V gene lost 4 bases and the J gene lost 4 bases, with 14 bases spanning the gap. CDR3 amino acids: CASSADNPGETQYF. The CDR3 DNA is TGCGCCAGCAGCGCGGACAACCCCGGAGAGACCCAGTACTTC.

The V call is TRBV3-1 (or the pseudogene TRBV3-2), the J call TRBJ2-5, with 9 bases lining up with TRBD1. Trimming at V came to 4 bases and at J to 2 bases, leaving 2 bases not matched to a gene. The CDR3 is made up of 14 amino acids. Per germline, CDR1 LGHDT and CDR2 YNNKEL (reference sequence). The CDR3 region has the DNA TGTGCCAGCAGCCCCGGGACAGGGCAAGAGACCCAGTACTTC. It encodes CASSPGTGQETQYF.

The rearrangement links TRBV7-2 to TRBJ2-1; D is ambiguous. Per the germline V gene, CDR1 is SGHTA and CDR2 is FQGNSA. V lost 6 bases, J lost 0 bases, and 21 bases lay in between. CDR3 length: 18 residues. This chain's CDR3 is CASSSQGGRPRSYNEQFF. The CDR3, as DNA: TGTGCCAGCAGTTCCCAAGGCGGTAGACCCCGCTCCTACAATGAGCAGTTCTTC.

This clone was seen a single time. V gene TRBV4-2 combines with J gene TRBJ2-3; D gene ambiguous. This CDR3 comprises 12 residues. From germline, CDR1 is LGHNA and CDR2 YNFKEQ. Trimming removed 1 base from V and 5 bases from J, with 4 bases in between. The CDR3 reads CASSQGEDTQYF. CDR3 bases: TGTGCCAGCAGCCAAGGAGAAGATACGCAGTATTTT.

V gene TRBV19 combines with J gene TRBJ2-7; tentative D call: TRBD1 (5 bases). This CDR3 has 14 residues. In germline, CDR1 is LNHDA, CDR2 SQIVND (reference sequence). With 7 bases removed from V and 2 bases from J, the gap between germline ends came to 15 bases. The CDR3 nucleotides read TGTGCCAGTATCACAAAGACAGCACCCTACGAGCAGTACTTC. Translation: CASITKTAPYEQYF. The full variable domain, with the rest looked up from reference TRBV19 and TRBJ2-7, is DGGITQSPKYLFRKEGQNVTLSCEQNLNHDAMYWYRQDPGQGLRLIYYSQIVNDFQKGDIAEGYSVSREKKESFPLTVTSAQKNPTAFYLCASITKTAPYEQYFGPGTRLTVT.

This chain connects TRBV11-2 to TRBJ2-1; 9 bases map to TRBD2. J lost 8 bases, V lost 2 bases, and 7 bases had no gene match. The CDR3 is 15 amino acids. Germline V gene sequence: CDR1 SGHAT, CDR2 FQNNGV. The CDR3: CASSLIAGATDEQFF. The CDR3 DNA is TGTGCCAGCAGCTTAATAGCGGGAGCGACCGATGAGCAGTTCTTC.

This clone was seen only once. V usage is TRBV6-2 or TRBV6-3 and J usage is TRBJ2-7; 7 nucleotides align to TRBD2. Germline V gene lookup returns CDR1 MNHEY and CDR2 SVGEGT. This CDR3 region has 15 residues. J was trimmed by 5 bases and V by 1 base; bases with no gene match: 8. CDR3 in amino acids: CASSYLAAGSNEQYF. CDR3 DNA sequence: TGTGCCAGCAGTTACTTAGCAGCGGGATCAAACGAGCAGTACTTC.

V usage is TRBV30 and J usage is TRBJ2-1; possible D gene TRBD2, 6 bases. The CDR3 contains 14 residues. Trimming took off 4 bases at V and 0 bases at J, with 10 bases between the two ends. Germline V gene data show CDR1 as GTSNPN and CDR2 as SVGIG (reference sequence). This CDR3 is CAWTGTSSYNEQFF. In DNA form, the CDR3 reads TGTGCCTGGACTGGGACTTCCTCCTACAATGAGCAGTTCTTC.

The gene calls are TRBV10-3 and TRBJ2-1, with 9 bases fitting TRBD2. Germline V lookup: CDR1 ENHRY, CDR2 SYGVKD. Trimming cost V 4 bases and J 3 bases; bases outside gene matches: 7. The CDR3 has 16 residues. The CDR3 DNA reads as TGTGCCATCAGTGCGTTCGCTAGCGGGAACTACAATGAGCAGTTCTTC. It codes for CAISAFASGNYNEQFF.

As DNA, the CDR3 is TGTGCCAGCAGTGAAAAGACAGGGGCCTACAATGAGCAGTTCTTC. This sequence encodes CASSEKTGAYNEQFF. This chain uses TRBV2 with TRBJ2-1, with 8 bases aligning to TRBD1. Germline trimming cut 2 bases from V and 2 bases from J; bases unmatched to any gene: 2. Per germline, CDR1 SNHLY and CDR2 FYNNEI. The length of the CDR3 is 15 residues.

V usage is TRBV18 and J usage is TRBJ2-1; D might be TRBD2 (5 bases). The V and J ends lost 0 bases and 9 bases respectively, with 21 bases between them. There are 17 residues in the CDR3. Germline lookup yields CDR1 KGHSH and CDR2 LQKENI. The CDR3 here is CASSPPPTRALATEQFF. The DNA of the CDR3 is TGTGCCAGCTCACCACCCCCAACAAGGGCCCTAGCTACTGAGCAGTTCTTC.

CDR3 DNA sequence: TGTGCCAGCAGCTTAACTTCGGGCAGGGGGACTGACACCTTC. This sequence encodes CASSLTSGRGTDTF. The rearrangement links TRBV7-9 to TRBJ1-2; 7 bases fit TRBD1. The junction had 12 bases not matched to a gene; V was cut back by 2 bases and J by 12 bases. This CDR3 is 14 amino acids long. Germline CDR1 and CDR2: SEHNR and FQNEAQ (reference sequence).

This chain uses TRBV5-4 with TRBJ1-1; D is possibly TRBD1 (6 bases). Trimming left V 4 bases short and J 1 base short, with 14 bases between. The CDR3 contains 15 residues. The germline V gene has CDR1 SGHNT and CDR2 YYREEE (reference sequence). The CDR3 DNA sequence: TGTGCCAGCAGCGCCTCACAGGGAAGGAACACTGAAGCTTTCTTT. This codes for CASSASQGRNTEAFF.

The rearrangement joins TRBV6-5 to TRBJ2-7; 11 bases align to TRBD1. Germline CDR1 is MNHEY and CDR2 is SVGAGI. This CDR3 spans 15 amino acids. The junction had 10 bases not matched to a gene; V was cut back by 5 bases and J by 7 bases. CDR3 DNA sequence: TGTGCCAGCAGTATCTCAGGACAGGGGGCGGGGGAGCAGTACTTC. Its protein product is CASSISGQGAGEQYF.

In this sample, this clone turned up once. CDR3 nucleotides: TGTGCCAGCAGCCAAGATAGTGAACGCCGGACCCAGTACTTC. As protein: CASSQDSERRTQYF. The V and J genes are TRBV4-2 and TRBJ2-5, with D unclear. Trimming cost V 0 bases and J 7 bases, with 12 bases left between them. The CDR3 spans 14 residues. Germline CDR1 reads LGHNA; CDR2 reads YNFKEQ.

The V gene is TRBV6-2 or TRBV6-3, the J gene TRBJ2-7, with 11 bases lining up with TRBD2. The CDR3 covers 14 residues. J was trimmed by 3 bases and V by 2 bases; bases with no gene match: 0. Germline CDR1 and CDR2: MNHEY and SVGEGT. The CDR3 coding sequence is TGTGCCAGCAGTTACGGGACTAGCGGCTACGAGCAGTACTTC. Translated: CASSYGTSGYEQYF.